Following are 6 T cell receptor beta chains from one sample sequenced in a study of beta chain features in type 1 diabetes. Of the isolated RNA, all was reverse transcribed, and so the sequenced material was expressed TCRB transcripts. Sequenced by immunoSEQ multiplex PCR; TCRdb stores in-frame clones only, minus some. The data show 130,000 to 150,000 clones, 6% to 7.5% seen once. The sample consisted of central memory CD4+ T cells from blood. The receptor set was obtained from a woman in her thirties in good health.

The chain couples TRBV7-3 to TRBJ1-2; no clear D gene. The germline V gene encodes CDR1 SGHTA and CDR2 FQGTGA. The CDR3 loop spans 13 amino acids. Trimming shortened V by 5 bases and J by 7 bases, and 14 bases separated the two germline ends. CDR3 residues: CASSVTSEVGYTF. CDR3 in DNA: TGTGCCAGCAGCGTGACTTCGGAGGTTGGCTACACCTTC.

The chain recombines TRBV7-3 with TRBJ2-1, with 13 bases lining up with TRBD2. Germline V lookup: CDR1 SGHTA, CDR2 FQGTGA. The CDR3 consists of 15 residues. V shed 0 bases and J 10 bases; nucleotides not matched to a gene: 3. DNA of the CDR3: TGTGCCAGCAGCTTAACGTCGACTAGCGGGAGGGAGCAGTTCTTC. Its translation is CASSLTSTSGREQFF.

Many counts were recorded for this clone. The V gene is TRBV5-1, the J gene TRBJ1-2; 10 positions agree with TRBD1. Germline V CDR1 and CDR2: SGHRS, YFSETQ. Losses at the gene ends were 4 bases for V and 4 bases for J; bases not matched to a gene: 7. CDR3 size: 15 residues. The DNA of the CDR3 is TGCGCCAGCAGCGGCGGACAGGGGGAGGCCTATGGCTACACCTTC. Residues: CASSGGQGEAYGYTF.

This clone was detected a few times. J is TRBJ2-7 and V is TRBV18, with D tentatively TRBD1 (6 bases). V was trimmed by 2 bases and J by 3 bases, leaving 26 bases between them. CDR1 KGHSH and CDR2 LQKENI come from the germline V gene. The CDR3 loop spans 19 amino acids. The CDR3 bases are TGTGCCAGCTCACCAATAGTCTTCAGTCGAGCAGGGGCCAACTACGAGCAGTACTTC. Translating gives CASSPIVFSRAGANYEQYF.

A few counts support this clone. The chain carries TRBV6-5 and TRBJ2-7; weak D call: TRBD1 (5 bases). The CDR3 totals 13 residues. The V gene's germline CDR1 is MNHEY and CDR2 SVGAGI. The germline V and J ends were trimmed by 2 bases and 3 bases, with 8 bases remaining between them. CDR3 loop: CASSYGANYEQYF. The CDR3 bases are TGTGCCAGCAGTTACGGGGCCAACTACGAGCAGTACTTC.

In nucleotides, the CDR3 is TGTGCCAGCTCACCAGGAGTAGGACAGGGTAATCAGCCCCAGCATTTT. It specifies CASSPGVGQGNQPQHF. The V and J genes are TRBV18 and TRBJ1-5, with 8 bases identical to TRBD1. Per the germline V gene, CDR1 is KGHSH and CDR2 is LQKENI. CDR3 size: 16 residues. The ends lost 2 bases at V and 4 bases at J; junction bases unmatched: 7. Full variable domain (outside the CDR3, taken from reference TRBV18 and TRBJ1-5): NAGVMQNPRHLVRRRGQEARLRCSPMKGHSHVYWYRQLPEEGLKFMVYLQKENIIDESGMPKERFSAEFPKEGPSILRIQQVVRGDSAAYFCASSPGVGQGNQPQHFGDGTRLSIL.